The 11 T cell receptor beta chains reported below all come from one sample, sequenced in a study of blood T cell repertoires in COVID-19 (dated by TCRdb to 2018 to 2020). Library preparation was by the immunoSEQ multiplex PCR assay. TCRdb took this table from immuneACCESS and kept in-frame rearrangements with V and J called. Such tables lack part of the clones; where checked against another copy, unresolved V genes explain under half of the gap, and the rest is unexplained. This sample comprises 200,000 to 300,000 clones, about 87% of them detected only once. The ten largest clones capture roughly 5% of the sample. What was sequenced was peripheral blood. Receptor source: a woman in her sixties or seventies with COVID-19, enrolled during active disease.

The V and J genes are TRBV7-9 and TRBJ1-3, with 12 bases lining up with TRBD1. The ends lost 4 bases at V and 0 bases at J; junction bases unmatched: 4. This CDR3 spans 17 amino acids. Germline V gene data show CDR1 as SEHNR and CDR2 as FQNEAQ (reference sequence). The CDR3 coding sequence is TGTGCCAGCAGCTCAGGGACAGGGGGCTACTCTGGAAACACCATATATTTT. The encoded protein is CASSSGTGGYSGNTIYF.

This chain links TRBV7-6 with TRBJ2-6, with TRBD1 identical over 8 bases. CDR1 and CDR2 (germline): SGHVS, FNYEAQ. Unmatched junction bases numbered 8, after V lost 5 bases and J lost 2 bases. The CDR3 spans 17 residues. CDR3 region: CASSLFSDRAGANVLTF. DNA of the CDR3: TGTGCCAGCAGCCTTTTTTCGGACAGGGCTGGGGCCAACGTCCTGACTTTC.

The chain uses TRBV7-9 and TRBJ1-1; D might be TRBD1 (6 bases). Trimming took 5 bases from V and 0 from J, leaving 22 bases between them. The germline V gene encodes CDR1 SEHNR and CDR2 FQNEAQ (reference sequence). This CDR3 comprises 18 residues. The CDR3 sequence: CASSHKRRSAGVNTEAFF. The CDR3 bases are TGTGCCAGCAGCCATAAACGGAGGTCGGCAGGGGTGAACACTGAAGCTTTCTTT.

J is TRBJ1-3 and V is TRBV6-1; D remains unclear. Germline V CDR1 and CDR2: MNHNS, SASEGT. Trimming cost V 2 bases and J 0 bases, with 11 bases left between them. The CDR3 loop spans 16 amino acids. The CDR3 sequence: CASSERQDYSGNTIYF. The CDR3 region has the DNA TGTGCCAGCAGTGAACGGCAGGACTACTCTGGAAACACCATATATTTT.

The gene calls are TRBV9 and TRBJ2-1; TRBD1 matches 8 bases. Germline V CDR1 and CDR2: SGDLS, YYNGEE. Trimming took 0 bases from V and 8 from J; bases not matched to a gene: 4. The CDR3 has 14 amino acids. The CDR3 region is CASSVVQGADEQFF. The CDR3 nucleotides are TGTGCCAGCAGCGTAGTTCAGGGGGCCGATGAGCAGTTCTTC.

This clone was picked up one time. This chain uses TRBV6-5 with TRBJ2-3, with TRBD2 identical over 12 bases. CDR3 length: 15 amino acids. Germline trimming cut 7 bases from V and 7 bases from J; bases unmatched to any gene: 9. Germline loops: CDR1 MNHEY, CDR2 SVGAGI. CDR3 amino acids: CASKASSGRAYTQYF. The DNA for the CDR3 is TGTGCCAGCAAAGCGTCTAGCGGGAGGGCGTATACGCAGTATTTT.

The genes are TRBV6-5 and TRBJ2-7, with 9 bases that match TRBD2. CDR3 length: 14 amino acids. The ends lost 6 bases at V and 2 bases at J; junction bases unmatched: 5. Per the germline V gene, CDR1 is MNHEY and CDR2 is SVGAGI. The DNA of the CDR3 is TGTGCCAGCAGCGTCGGGACTAGCACCTACGAGCAGTACTTC. Translation: CASSVGTSTYEQYF.

This chain uses TRBV19 with TRBJ1-4, with 10 positions matching TRBD1. The V and J ends lost 4 bases and 5 bases, in that order; junction bases with no gene match: 4. Germline CDR1 is LNHDA and CDR2 is SQIVND (reference sequence). This CDR3 contains 15 residues. DNA for the CDR3: TGTGCCAGTAGTACTGGGACAGGGGTAAATGAAAAACTGTTTTTT. This codes for CASSTGTGVNEKLFF.

V gene TRBV15 combines with J gene TRBJ1-5; 12 bases are shared with TRBD1. The germline V gene encodes CDR1 LNHNV and CDR2 YYDKDF (reference sequence). The CDR3 extends over 17 amino acids. V lost 3 bases, J lost 1 base, and 4 bases stayed unmatched. CDR3 sequence reads: CATSRGQGAGSNQPQHF. DNA of the CDR3: TGTGCCACCAGCAGGGGACAGGGGGCAGGAAGCAATCAGCCCCAGCATTTT. Using reference TRBV15 and TRBJ1-5 for the parts outside the CDR3, the full variable domain is DAMVIQNPRYQVTQFGKPVTLSCSQTLNHNVMYWYQQKSSQAPKLLFHYYDKDFNNEADTPDNFQSRRPNTSFCFLDIRSPGLGDTAMYLCATSRGQGAGSNQPQHFGDGTRLSIL.

Only one count was recorded for this clone. The V and J genes are TRBV6-1 and TRBJ1-1; unclear D gene. Germline V lookup: CDR1 MNHNS, CDR2 SASEGT. The CDR3 spans 17 residues. The V gene lost 3 bases and the J gene lost 2 bases, with 19 bases spanning the gap. The CDR3 DNA reads as TGTGCCAGCAGTGATGATGCCGGGAGGTGGATAAACACTGAAGCTTTCTTT. As protein: CASSDDAGRWINTEAFF.

The chain combines TRBV2 with TRBJ2-1; 7 positions agree with TRBD1. From germline, CDR1 is SNHLY and CDR2 FYNNEI. The CDR3 contains 14 residues. The ends lost 7 bases at V and 5 bases at J; junction bases unmatched: 8. CDR3: CASKTGQGDNEQFF. The DNA for the CDR3 is TGTGCCAGCAAGACTGGGCAGGGGGACAATGAGCAGTTCTTC. The whole variable domain, filled in from reference TRBV2 and TRBJ2-1, reads EPEVTQTPSHQVTQMGQEVILRCVPISNHLYFYWYRQILGQKVEFLVSFYNNEISEKSEIFDDQFSVERPDGSNFTLKIRSTKLEDSAMYFCASKTGQGDNEQFFGPGTRLTVL.